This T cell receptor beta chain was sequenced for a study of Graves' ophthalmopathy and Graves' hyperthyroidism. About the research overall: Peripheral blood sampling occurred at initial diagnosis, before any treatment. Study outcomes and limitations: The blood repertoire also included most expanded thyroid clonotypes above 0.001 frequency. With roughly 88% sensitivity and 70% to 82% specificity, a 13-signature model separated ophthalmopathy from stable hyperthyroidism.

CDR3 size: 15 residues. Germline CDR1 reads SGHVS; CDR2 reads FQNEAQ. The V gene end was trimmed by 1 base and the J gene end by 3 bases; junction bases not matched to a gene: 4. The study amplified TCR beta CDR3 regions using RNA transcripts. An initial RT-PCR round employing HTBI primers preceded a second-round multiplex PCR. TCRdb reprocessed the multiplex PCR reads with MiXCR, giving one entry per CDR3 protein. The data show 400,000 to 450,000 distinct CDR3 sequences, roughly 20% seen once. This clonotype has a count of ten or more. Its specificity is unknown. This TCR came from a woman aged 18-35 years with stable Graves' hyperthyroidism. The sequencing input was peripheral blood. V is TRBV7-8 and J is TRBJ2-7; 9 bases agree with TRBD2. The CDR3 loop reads CASSLGLAEHYEQYF. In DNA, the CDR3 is TGTGCCAGCAGCTTAGGACTAGCGGAGCACTACGAGCAGTACTTC.